This T cell receptor beta chain originates from a study of T cell responses to AZD1222 COVID-19 vaccine. Germline values: CDR1 SGHTS, CDR2 YDEGEE. This CDR3 contains 15 residues. The V end lost 1 base, the J end lost 0 bases, and 10 bases lay between the germline ends. Assay: immunoSEQ multiplex PCR; the TCRdb copy retains only in-frame clones and omits some. Among approximately 140,000 clones, roughly 90% were seen once, and the ten largest hold around 1.6%. Broader study findings: Clonal diversity was possibly underestimated, and the donors were mostly white British, with more females. CD4 TCRs covered the whole spike, strongest at regions 160-218 and 743-854.

In regard to this clone: Its antigen is unidentified.

This sequence originates from an adult who received the AZD1222 COVID-19 vaccine. This specimen was peripheral blood, taken 28 days after the second AZD1222 dose. The V and J genes are TRBV5-8 and TRBJ1-2; no reliable D call. The CDR3 nucleotides are TGTGCCAGCAGCTTGTACCGGGAGACTAACTATGGCTACACCTTC. Amino acids: CASSLYRETNYGYTF.